This entry describes one T cell receptor (beta chain). Antigen specificity is unknown. There are 14 residues in the CDR3. Trimming removed 6 bases at V and 0 bases at J, with 11 bases between. CDR1 and CDR2 from the germline V gene are SGDLS and YYNGEE. This sample was taken from a study of shared clonotypes between healthy human individuals. Points from the study as a whole: The study found lower generation probabilities in non-shared clonotypes than in those shared by all four donors.

Generated by immunoSEQ multiplex PCR, the TCRdb table keeps only in-frame clones and is missing some. The top ten clones hold more than 1.5% of a sample with over 2,000,000 clones, roughly 93% of them seen once. Naive CD8 cells lacked CD45RO and underwent positive selection for CCR7, leaving out terminally differentiated effector memory CD45RA+ cells. Only Caucasian adults living in Nashville, Tennessee made up the donor group. The clonotype was recovered from a man younger than 35 in good health. Some clones in this sample may be carry-over from other donors' samples. Sample: naive CD8+ T cells from PBMCs. The rearrangement joins TRBV9 to TRBJ2-3, with a weak D call TRBD2 (5 bases). Written as DNA, the CDR3 is TGTGCCAGCACCCTAGGAGGAAGCACAGATACGCAGTATTTT. Protein: CASTLGGSTDTQYF.